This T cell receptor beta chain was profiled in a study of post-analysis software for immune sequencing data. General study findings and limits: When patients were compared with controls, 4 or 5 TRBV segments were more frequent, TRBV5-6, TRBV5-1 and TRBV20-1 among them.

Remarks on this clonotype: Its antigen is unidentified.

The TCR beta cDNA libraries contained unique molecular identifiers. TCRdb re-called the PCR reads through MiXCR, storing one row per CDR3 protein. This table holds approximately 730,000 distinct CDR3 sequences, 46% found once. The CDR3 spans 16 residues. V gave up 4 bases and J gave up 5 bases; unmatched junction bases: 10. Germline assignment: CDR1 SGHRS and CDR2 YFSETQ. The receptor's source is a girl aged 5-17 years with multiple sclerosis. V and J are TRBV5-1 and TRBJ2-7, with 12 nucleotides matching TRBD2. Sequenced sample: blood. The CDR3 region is CASSPGTSGFINEQYF. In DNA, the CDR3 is TGCGCCAGCAGCCCCGGGACTAGCGGGTTTATCAACGAGCAGTACTTC.